A selection of T cell receptor beta chains follows, all from one sample in a study of cytomegalovirus exposure and HLA in healthy donors. Assay: immunoSEQ multiplex PCR; the TCRdb copy retains only in-frame clones and omits some. The sample includes some 160,000 clones, 60% to 80% of them seen just once. Sequenced: PBMCs. Every receptor here comes from a male donor in good health and CMV-seronegative. Both conserved end residues are part of each CDR3. The D gene is left open where the match is weak. Size is omitted from some rows. Given values are once, few, many or a class for expanded clones.

clone size,J gene,V gene,D gene,CDR3 DNA,CDR3 protein
NA,TRBJ2-7,TRBV19,NA,TGTGCCAGTAGTCTACGGGACTCGTTCTACGAGCAGTACTTC,CASSLRDSFYEQYF
NA,TRBJ1-5,TRBV18,NA,TGTGCCAGCTCACCAGCGGGAGGAAGGAGCAATCAGCCCCAGCATTTT,CASSPAGGRSNQPQHF
NA,TRBJ2-3,TRBV29-1,TRBD2,TGCAGCACCAAGCGGGGGCCAACCGGGGATACGCAGTATTTT,CSTKRGPTGDTQYF
once,TRBJ2-1,TRBV7-2,NA,TGTGCCAGCAGTAATTCCCCGTCCGGGGAGCAGTTCTTC,CASSNSPSGEQFF
few,TRBJ1-4,TRBV4-1,NA,TGCGCCAGCAGCCAATTCTACAGGATAACTAATGAAAAACTGTTTTTT,CASSQFYRITNEKLFF
NA,TRBJ2-1,TRBV9,NA,TGTGCCAGCAGCGTAAGCCACAATGAGCAGTTCTTC,CASSVSHNEQFF
NA,TRBJ1-5,TRBV28,TRBD1,TGTGCCAGCAGTTTATTTAGGGGGCGGATTCAGCCCCAGCATTTT,CASSLFRGRIQPQHF
NA,TRBJ1-1,TRBV5-1,NA,TGCGCCAGCAGCTTTCCCCGGGACACTGAAGCTTTCTTT,CASSFPRDTEAFF
NA,TRBJ1-2,TRBV14,NA,TGTGCCAGCAGCCAAGCGGTAAACTATGGCTACACCTTC,CASSQAVNYGYTF
once,TRBJ2-7,TRBV11-3,NA,TGTGCCAGCAGGCGGAGTCGGGCCTACGAGCAGTACTTC,CASRRSRAYEQYF
NA,TRBJ1-1,TRBV4-3,NA,TGCGCCAGCAGCATGGGAGGGGGTACTGAAGCTTTCTTT,CASSMGGGTEAFF
NA,TRBJ2-2,TRBV7-9,TRBD1,TGTGCCAGCAGCCGGACAGGGCAGGCCGGGGAGCTGTTTTTT,CASSRTGQAGELFF
NA,TRBJ2-1,TRBV7-8,TRBD1,TGTGCCAGCAGCCTTAGCTGGGGACAGGGTTTAAATGAGCAGTTCTTC,CASSLSWGQGLNEQFF
NA,TRBJ2-7,TRBV21-1,NA,TGTGCCAGCAGCAAAGAAGGAGGGACAGCATCCTACGAGCAGTACTTC,CASSKEGGTASYEQYF
NA,TRBJ2-1,TRBV19,NA,TGTGCCAGTAGTATCGGCCGGGGGAGCCTTGGTGAGCAGTTCTTC,CASSIGRGSLGEQFF
NA,TRBJ1-2,TRBV7-3,TRBD1,TGTGCCAGCAGCGATCGGACAGGGATCGGCCCGGGCTACACCTTC,CASSDRTGIGPGYTF
NA,TRBJ2-7,TRBV28,TRBD2,TGTGCCAGCAGGAGTAGCGGGAGGGGGCACGAGCAGTACTTC,CASRSSGRGHEQYF
NA,TRBJ1-5,TRBV28,NA,TGTGCCAGCAGTTCAGGGGTACAGCCCCAGCATTTT,CASSSGVQPQHF
few,TRBJ1-1,TRBV14,NA,TGTGCCAGCAGCCAAGTTTCAGGGTACACTGAAGCTTTCTTT,CASSQVSGYTEAFF
NA,TRBJ2-7,TRBV7-2,NA,TGTGCCAGCAGCTTCCGCTACGAGCAGTACTTC,CASSFRYEQYF
NA,TRBJ1-5,TRBV7-9,NA,TGTGCCAGCAGCTTAGGGGGGCGCGACCAGCCCCAGCATTTT,CASSLGGRDQPQHF
NA,TRBJ2-1,TRBV14,TRBD1,TGTGCCAGCAGCCACGGACAGGGGGCCCAAAATGAGCAGTTCTTC,CASSHGQGAQNEQFF
NA,TRBJ2-1,TRBV4-1,TRBD2,TGCGCCAGCAGCCAAGTAGATATGGGACTAGCGGCCTCCAATGAGCAGTTCTTC,CASSQVDMGLAASNEQFF
NA,TRBJ1-3,TRBV7-2,TRBD1,TGTGCCAGCAGCTCAGACAGGGCTGGAAACACCATATATTTT,CASSSDRAGNTIYF
NA,TRBJ1-1,TRBV6-4,TRBD1,TGTGCCAGCAGGAATAGGACAGGGGGCACTGAAGCTTTCTTT,CASRNRTGGTEAFF
NA,TRBJ2-1,TRBV28,NA,TGTGCCAGCAGCCAAGACTTAGCCCTCTCCTACAATGAGCAGTTCTTC,CASSQDLALSYNEQFF
NA,TRBJ1-1,TRBV4-3,NA,TGCGCCAGCAGCCAAGATCAGGGGTCCGTCACTGAAGCTTTCTTT,CASSQDQGSVTEAFF
NA,TRBJ2-3,TRBV6-6,NA,TGTGCCAGCAGTTACTTCTCGTCTGATACGCAGTATTTT,CASSYFSSDTQYF